The rows below give T cell receptor beta chains drawn from one sample of a study of blood T cell repertoires in COVID-19. The repertoire was sequenced with immunoSEQ multiplex PCR; TCRdb's copy has only in-frame clones and lacks some. The table includes under 150,000 clones, 88% detected once. The specimen was peripheral blood. The source of these receptors is a human donor in a cohort sampled during active COVID-19. Each CDR3 is given with its conserved first and last residue. D genes are given only for firm matches. Not all rows give a size; the values are once, few, many and, for expanded clones, a class.

v_call	j_call	clone_size	d_call	cdr3_aa	cdr3_nt
TRBV19	TRBJ2-5	-	-	CASSIDRTGFQETQYF	TGTGCCAGTAGTATAGATCGCACAGGCTTCCAAGAGACCCAGTACTTC
TRBV6-2/TRBV6-3	TRBJ2-5	-	TRBD2	CASSYSTRGWETQYF	TGTGCCAGCAGTTACTCGACGCGGGGGTGGGAGACCCAGTACTTC
TRBV6-4	TRBJ1-5	-	TRBD1	CASSPTGGGGQPQHF	TGTGCCAGCAGCCCGACAGGGGGCGGCGGTCAGCCCCAGCATTTT
TRBV27	TRBJ1-2	-	-	CASSRKHPSYGYTF	TGTGCCAGCAGTCGAAAACATCCCTCCTATGGCTACACCTTC
TRBV25-1	TRBJ1-5	-	TRBD1	CASSDGQGTGNQPQHF	TGTGCCAGCAGTGACGGACAGGGGACGGGCAATCAGCCCCAGCATTTT
TRBV30	TRBJ2-1	-	-	CAWSVGGSYNEQFF	TGTGCCTGGAGTGTAGGAGGGTCCTACAATGAGCAGTTCTTC
TRBV12-5	TRBJ2-6	once	-	CASGPDSSGANVLTF	TGTGCTAGTGGTCCCGACTCCTCTGGGGCCAACGTCCTGACTTTC
TRBV7-2	TRBJ1-2	-	-	CASSLEYRAGYGYTF	TGTGCCAGCAGCTTAGAATACAGGGCGGGCTATGGCTACACCTTC
TRBV4-1	TRBJ2-1	-	TRBD2	CASSPRGAGVDDEQFF	TGCGCCAGCAGCCCCAGGGGAGCGGGGGTAGATGATGAGCAGTTCTTC
TRBV29-1	TRBJ2-3	-	-	CSVGTVSDTQYF	TGCAGCGTTGGGACAGTGTCAGATACGCAGTATTTT
TRBV7-9	TRBJ2-1	-	TRBD1	CASSSMEGTGWEQFF	TGTGCCAGCAGCTCCATGGAGGGGACAGGGTGGGAGCAGTTCTTC
TRBV30	TRBJ1-6	few	-	CAWRQNNSPLHF	TGTGCCTGGAGACAAAATAATTCACCCCTCCACTTT
TRBV30	TRBJ1-2	-	TRBD1	CAWKAGGYGYTF	TGTGCCTGGAAGGCAGGGGGCTATGGCTACACCTTC
TRBV3-1/TRBV3-2	TRBJ2-7	-	TRBD1	CASSLLYRGSYEQYF	TGTGCCAGCAGCCTACTATACAGGGGAAGTTACGAGCAGTACTTC
TRBV29-1	TRBJ2-5	-	-	CSVGRGSLGETQYF	TGCAGCGTTGGGCGGGGCAGCTTGGGGGAGACCCAGTACTTC
TRBV5-5	TRBJ2-7	-	-	CASSLGGPEQYF	TGTGCCAGCAGCTTGGGAGGGCCCGAGCAGTACTTC
TRBV6-5	TRBJ1-5	-	-	CASSNPGNQPQHF	TGTGCCAGCAGTAATCCCGGCAATCAGCCCCAGCATTTT
TRBV9	TRBJ2-5	-	TRBD1	CASSTGVGKETQYF	TGTGCCAGCAGTACAGGGGTAGGGAAAGAGACCCAGTACTTC
TRBV6-1	TRBJ2-7	medium-sized	-	CASSASPGEAAYEQYF	TGTGCCAGCAGTGCATCGCCGGGGGAGGCAGCCTACGAGCAGTACTTC
TRBV27	TRBJ2-1	once	TRBD1	CASRTGVDNEQFF	TGTGCCAGCAGGACAGGGGTGGACAATGAGCAGTTCTTC
TRBV18	TRBJ2-7	-	TRBD2	CASSPLWGGEIYEQYF	TGTGCCAGCTCACCTTTGTGGGGAGGGGAGATCTACGAGCAGTACTTC
TRBV14	TRBJ2-1	-	-	CASSQGRYNEQFF	TGTGCCAGCAGCCAAGGGAGATACAATGAGCAGTTCTTC
TRBV2	TRBJ2-6	-	TRBD1	CASWGPWDRGAPGANVLTF	TGTGCCAGCTGGGGACCATGGGACAGGGGTGCTCCTGGGGCCAACGTCCTGACTTTC
TRBV3-1/TRBV3-2	TRBJ2-7	-	TRBD1	CASSQEGQGKQYF	TGTGCCAGCAGCCAGGAGGGACAGGGTAAGCAGTACTTC
TRBV6-6	TRBJ1-2	-	TRBD1	CASVLDRASGYTF	TGTGCCAGCGTATTAGACAGGGCTTCTGGCTACACCTTC
TRBV5-6	TRBJ1-2	-	TRBD1	CASSYPLKGASNYGYTF	TGTGCCAGCAGCTACCCCCTTAAGGGGGCCTCGAACTATGGCTACACCTTC
TRBV18	TRBJ2-1	-	-	CASSPETGTYNEQFF	TGTGCCAGCTCACCAGAGACAGGCACCTACAATGAGCAGTTCTTC
TRBV5-4	TRBJ2-5	-	TRBD1	CASSLSPGQIQETQYF	TGTGCCAGCAGCTTGTCCCCGGGACAGATCCAAGAGACCCAGTACTTC
TRBV4-1	TRBJ2-5	-	TRBD2	CASSQVPPGGGETQYF	TGCGCCAGCAGCCAAGTCCCGCCGGGGGGTGGGGAGACCCAGTACTTC
TRBV6-5	TRBJ1-1	-	-	CASSYSLGAHTEAFF	TGTGCCAGCAGTTACTCCCTGGGGGCGCACACTGAAGCTTTCTTT
TRBV7-2	TRBJ1-5	-	-	CASSLSGNQPQHF	TGTGCCAGCAGCCTATCGGGCAATCAGCCCCAGCATTTT
TRBV11-2	TRBJ2-3	-	TRBD2	CASSTSGGADTQYF	TGTGCCAGCAGCACCAGCGGGGGGGCCGATACGCAGTATTTT
TRBV28	TRBJ1-5	-	-	CASSLKGWGQPQHF	TGTGCCAGCAGTTTAAAGGGGTGGGGTCAGCCCCAGCATTTT
TRBV5-6	TRBJ2-1	-	-	CASSFEYEQFF	TGTGCCAGCAGTTTCGAGTATGAGCAGTTCTTC
TRBV3-1/TRBV3-2	TRBJ1-1	few	-	CASSQGGRTEAFF	TGTGCCAGCAGCCAAGGAGGAAGGACTGAAGCTTTCTTT
TRBV30	TRBJ2-7	once	-	CAFRGGGYEQYF	TGTGCCTTTCGCGGGGGCGGCTACGAGCAGTACTTC
TRBV28	TRBJ2-7	-	TRBD2	CASSPPAGGYEQYF	TGTGCCAGCAGCCCCCCCGCGGGGGGGTACGAGCAGTACTTC
TRBV6-1	TRBJ1-3	-	-	CASSETRPRNTIYF	TGTGCCAGCAGTGAGACCAGGCCCCGAAACACCATATATTTT
TRBV7-8	TRBJ2-7	-	TRBD1	CASSLGTGGDTYEQYF	TGTGCCAGCAGCTTAGGTACAGGGGGCGACACCTACGAGCAGTACTTC
TRBV12-5	TRBJ1-6	-	-	CASGLVRDSPLHF	TGTGCTAGTGGTTTGGTACGAGATTCACCCCTCCACTTT
TRBV7-9	TRBJ2-1	-	TRBD2	CASSLTSGVPEQFF	TGTGCCAGCAGCTTAACTAGCGGGGTCCCTGAGCAGTTCTTC
TRBV18	TRBJ1-5	few	-	CASSPNREQPQHF	TGTGCCAGCTCACCAAACAGGGAACAGCCCCAGCATTTT